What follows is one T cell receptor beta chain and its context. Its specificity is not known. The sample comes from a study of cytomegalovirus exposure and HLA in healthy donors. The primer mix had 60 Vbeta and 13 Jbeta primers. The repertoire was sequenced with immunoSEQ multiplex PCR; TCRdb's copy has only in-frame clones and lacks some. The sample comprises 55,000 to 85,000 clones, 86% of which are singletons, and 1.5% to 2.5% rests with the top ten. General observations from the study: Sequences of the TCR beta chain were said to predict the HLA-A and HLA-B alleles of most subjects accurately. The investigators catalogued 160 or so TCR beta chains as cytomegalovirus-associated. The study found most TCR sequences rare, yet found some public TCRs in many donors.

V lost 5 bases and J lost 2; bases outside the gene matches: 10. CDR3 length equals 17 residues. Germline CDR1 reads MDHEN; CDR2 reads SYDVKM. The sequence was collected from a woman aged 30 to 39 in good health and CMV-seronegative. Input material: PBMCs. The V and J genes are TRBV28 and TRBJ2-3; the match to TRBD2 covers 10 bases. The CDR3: CASSGQLAGAYTDTQYF. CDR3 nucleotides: TGTGCCAGCAGTGGGCAGCTAGCGGGGGCCTACACAGATACGCAGTATTTT. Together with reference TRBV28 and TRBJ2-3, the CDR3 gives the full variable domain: DVKVTQSSRYLVKRTGEKVFLECVQDMDHENMFWYRQDPGLGLRLIYFSYDVKMKEKGDIPEGYSVSREKKERFSLILESASTNQTSMYLCASSGQLAGAYTDTQYFGPGTRLTVL.